The 2 T cell receptor beta chains presented below share a single source sample, sequenced in a study of blood T cells in healthy people across ages. Sample-barcoded 5' priming and a J-beta primer mix drove a second PCR of 7 to 11 cycles. From the 5' RACE reads, TCRdb called clonotypes with MiXCR, one entry per CDR3 protein. The data show some 700,000 distinct CDR3 sequences, approximately 43% seen once. Input material: blood. The receptors shown here come from an older woman in good health.

In its sample, this clonotype was seen once. A read error may explain this, as a much larger clone is one base away. This chain joins TRBV7-9 and TRBJ2-1, with D possibly being TRBD1 (6 bases). The V gene's germline CDR1 is SEHNR and CDR2 FQNEAQ (reference sequence). The CDR3 has 15 amino acids. CDR3 sequence: CASNLEQGNYNEQFF. The CDR3 nucleotides read TGTGCCAGCAACTTAGAACAGGGAAACTACAATGAGCAGTTCTTC.

The CDR3 nucleotides are TGTGCCAGCAGCCCCGGGGAGGGGATTGGTCACTACACCTTC. Residues: CASSPGEGIGHYTF. The chain has TRBV7-9 and TRBJ1-2; D might be TRBD1 (5 bases). The CDR3 contains 14 residues. Trimming took off 5 bases at V and 10 bases at J, with 20 bases between the two ends. CDR1 is SEHNR and CDR2 is FQNEAQ in the germline V gene (reference sequence).